Listed here are 26 T cell receptor beta chains from one sample, sequenced in a study of cytomegalovirus exposure and HLA in healthy donors. The PCR made use of 60 Vbeta and 13 Jbeta primers. Data came from immunoSEQ multiplex PCR; TCRdb stores just in-frame clones and leaves some out. The table lists more than 140,000 clones. Sample: PBMCs. These receptors were obtained from a woman aged 18-35 years in good health and CMV-seronegative.

This chain links TRBV15 with TRBJ2-7, with TRBD2 matching 10 bases. This CDR3 comprises 17 residues. V was clipped by 1 base and J by 7 bases; unmatched bases: 13. The germline gives CDR1 LNHNV, CDR2 YYDKDF (reference sequence). The CDR3 DNA follows: TGTGCCACCAGCAGAGGACTTAGCGGGAGGAGCTTTTTAGAGCAGTACTTC. It translates to CATSRGLSGRSFLEQYF.

The J gene is TRBJ2-5, the V gene TRBV5-1, with D possibly being TRBD1 (6 bases). Trimming took 2 bases from V and 5 from J, leaving 16 bases between them. Germline CDR1 SGHRS, CDR2 YFSETQ. There are 15 residues in the CDR3. CDR3 DNA: TGCGCCAGCAGCTTTGCAGGGGTTGATACGGAGACCCAGTACTTC. This encodes CASSFAGVDTETQYF.

The V gene is TRBV7-5, the J gene TRBJ2-7; TRBD2 reflects the table's D call only, with no check against the DNA. TRBV7-5 is flagged as a pseudogene. This CDR3 spans 18 amino acids. The CDR3 region has the DNA TGTGTCAGAAGCAGTCAGCGTCCCACCCCCCTTCCATTTTACGAGCAGTACTTC. This gives the protein CVRSSQRPTPLPFYEQYF.

For this clone: One end of the junction varies from germline; a read error may be responsible. The rearrangement uses TRBV30 and TRBJ2-7; possibly TRBD2 for D (5 bases). Germline V lookup: CDR1 GTSNPN, CDR2 SVGIG (reference sequence). The CDR3 covers 12 residues. The CDR3 bases are TGTGCCTGGAGTGTACCCCGAGGGAGAATACAATTC. Its protein product is CAWSVPRGRIQF.

The chain recombines TRBV2 with TRBJ2-7, with 8 bases fitting TRBD2. J gave up 0 bases and V 7 bases, and 5 bases lay outside the gene matches. Germline values: CDR1 SNHLY, CDR2 FYNNEI. The CDR3 loop spans 14 amino acids. This CDR3 reads CASKTSGSSYEQYF. CDR3 bases: TGTGCCAGCAAAACTAGCGGAAGCTCCTACGAGCAGTACTTC.

The chain employs TRBV11-3 and TRBJ2-7; D is perhaps TRBD1 (5 bases). Germline lookup yields CDR1 SGHNT and CDR2 YENEEA. This CDR3 spans 15 amino acids. Deletions cut 5 bases from V and 0 bases from J, with 14 bases between. This chain's CDR3 is CASSVGRGSSYEQYV. The CDR3 DNA is TGTGCCAGCAGCGTAGGTAGGGGAAGCTCCTACGAGCAGTACGTC.

The chain couples TRBV18 to TRBJ1-2; tentatively, D is TRBD1 (5 bases). Germline V CDR1 and CDR2: KGHSH, LQKENI. V was clipped by 6 bases and J by 0 bases, with 8 bases between them. The CDR3 has 13 residues. The CDR3 is CASSLTANYGYTF. The DNA for the CDR3 is TGTGCCAGCTCCCTGACAGCTAACTATGGCTACACCTTC.

The chain is built from TRBV9 and TRBJ2-1; 11 nucleotides line up with TRBD2. The J segment lost 4 bases and the V segment lost 2 bases, leaving 29 bases of the junction unmatched. The CDR3 extends over 24 amino acids. The V gene's germline CDR1 is SGDLS and CDR2 YYNGEE. The CDR3 loop reads CASSVGSVVQLAGVASNLYNEQFF. The CDR3 nucleotides are TGTGCCAGCAGCGTTGGATCCGTGGTTCAACTAGCGGGAGTGGCGAGCAACCTTTACAATGAGCAGTTCTTC.

The DNA for the CDR3 is TGTGCCAGCAGCCCAAGTCGACATTCTAACTATGGCTACACCTTC. It yields the protein CASSPSRHSNYGYTF. The rearrangement uses TRBV4-2 and TRBJ1-2; D remains unclear. The CDR3 covers 15 residues. CDR1 LGHNA and CDR2 YNFKEQ come from the germline V gene. Trimming took 4 bases from V and 0 from J, leaving 12 bases between them.

This chain uses TRBV20-1 with TRBJ2-1; 7 nucleotides line up with TRBD1. The CDR3 has 11 amino acids. Germline assignment: CDR1 DFQATT and CDR2 SNEGSKA (reference sequence). The V segment lost 5 bases and the J segment 8 bases; nucleotides outside the gene matches: 3. CDR3 protein: CSAGQVYEQFF. The CDR3, as DNA: TGCAGTGCTGGACAGGTTTATGAGCAGTTCTTC.

The chain links TRBV11-2 to TRBJ1-3; D is ambiguous. V gave up 6 bases and J gave up 4 bases, with 10 bases separating them. CDR3 length equals 13 residues. Germline V gene data show CDR1 as SGHAT and CDR2 as FQNNGV. This chain's CDR3 is CASSWWRGNTIYF. In DNA, the CDR3 is TGTGCCAGCAGTTGGTGGCGGGGAAACACCATATATTTT.

CDR3 in DNA: TGTGCCAGCAGTTCCGCGGGAGGGCAAGAGACCCAGTACTTC. This encodes CASSSAGGQETQYF. The chain joins TRBV6-5 to TRBJ2-5, with 9 bases that match TRBD2. Germline values: CDR1 MNHEY, CDR2 SVGAGI. With 4 bases clipped from V and 2 bases from J, the junction kept 2 bases outside the gene matches. This CDR3 contains 14 residues.

The V call is TRBV11-3, the J call TRBJ2-6; TRBD2 is a possible D gene (5 bases). The CDR3 spans 18 residues. V gave up 1 base and J gave up 0 bases, with 13 bases separating them. Per germline, CDR1 SGHNT and CDR2 YENEEA. The CDR3 DNA reads TGTGCCAGCAGCTTAGTATTATACGGGGACTCTGGGGCCAACGTCCTGACTTTC. It codes for CASSLVLYGDSGANVLTF.

The rearrangement joins TRBV5-5 to TRBJ1-4; TRBD1 aligns across 7 bases. CDR1 and CDR2 from the germline V gene are SGHKS and YYEKEE (reference sequence). The CDR3 sequence is 14 residues long. Trimming removed 0 bases from V and 7 bases from J; junction bases left unmatched: 3. CDR3 residues: CASSLVGGSEKLFF. In DNA form, the CDR3 reads TGTGCCAGCAGCTTGGTAGGGGGCAGTGAAAAACTGTTTTTT.

This rearrangement joins TRBV9 to TRBJ2-1; no reliable D call. Germline V gene data show CDR1 as SGDLS and CDR2 as YYNGEE. The CDR3 extends over 15 amino acids. V was shortened by 2 bases and J by 0 bases, with 9 bases between the two germline ends. In DNA, the CDR3 is TGTGCCAGCAGCGTCGACTTGAGCTCCTACAATGAGCAGTTCTTC. It yields the protein CASSVDLSSYNEQFF.

The V and J genes are TRBV4-1 and TRBJ2-2; 11 nucleotides align to TRBD1. With V trimmed by 4 bases and J by 7 bases, 5 bases remained unmatched. Per germline, CDR1 MGHRA and CDR2 YSYEKL. There are 15 residues in the CDR3. The CDR3, as DNA: TGCGCCAGCAGCCTCGGACAGGGGGCTTTCGGGGAGCTGTTTTTT. As protein: CASSLGQGAFGELFF.

The chain uses TRBV10-2 and TRBJ2-5; possible D gene TRBD1, 7 bases. Germline lookup yields CDR1 WSHSY and CDR2 SAAADI. The CDR3 runs 13 residues. With 6 bases removed from V and 5 bases from J, the gap between germline ends came to 13 bases. For the CDR3, the DNA is TGCGCCAGCAGCGAACAGGGGAGGGAGACCCAGTACTTC. The encoded protein is CASSEQGRETQYF.

The V call is TRBV10-3, the J call TRBJ2-7, with TRBD1 identical over 8 bases. The CDR3 has 17 residues. The germline gives CDR1 ENHRY, CDR2 SYGVKD. With 4 bases clipped from V and 0 bases from J, the junction kept 11 bases outside the gene matches. The CDR3, as DNA: TGTGCCATCAGTGCCTTCGGAGGACAGGGAGTCTCCTACGAGCAGTACTTC. This encodes CAISAFGGQGVSYEQYF.

The genes are TRBV4-1 and TRBJ2-1; D not certain. Germline V gives CDR1 MGHRA, CDR2 YSYEKL. The CDR3 has 13 residues. V lost 0 bases and J 6 bases, leaving 6 bases between the germline ends. The CDR3 loop is CASSQDLSNEQFF. As DNA, the CDR3 is TGCGCCAGCAGCCAAGACCTCAGCAATGAGCAGTTCTTC.

The rearrangement uses TRBV5-4 and TRBJ2-3, with 16 positions matching TRBD2. The germline gives CDR1 SGHNT, CDR2 YYREEE (reference sequence). V lost 5 bases and J lost 1; bases outside the gene matches: 7. This CDR3 spans 18 amino acids. The CDR3 region is CASSPGLAGGRGTDTQYF. CDR3 DNA sequence: TGTGCCAGCAGTCCGGGACTAGCGGGAGGGCGTGGCACAGATACGCAGTATTTT.

DNA for the CDR3: TGCGCCAGCAGCTTGGCGAGAACAACTAATGAAAAACTGTTTTTT. It codes for CASSLARTTNEKLFF. This chain links TRBV5-1 with TRBJ1-4; the D is unclear. V was trimmed by 0 bases and J by 0 bases, leaving 6 bases between them. The CDR3 sequence is 15 residues long. In germline, CDR1 is SGHRS, CDR2 YFSETQ.

The chain joins TRBV29-1 to TRBJ1-1, with 8 bases that match TRBD1. The junction had 7 bases not matched to a gene; V was cut back by 6 bases and J by 1 base. The CDR3 sequence is 14 residues long. Per the germline V gene, CDR1 is SQVTM and CDR2 is ANQGSEA. The CDR3 sequence is CSVNLQGGNTEAFF. The CDR3 coding sequence is TGCAGCGTCAACCTACAGGGGGGGAACACTGAAGCTTTCTTT.

J is TRBJ2-7 and V is TRBV5-4, with TRBD2 matching over 12 bases. The V gene's germline CDR1 is SGHNT and CDR2 YYREEE (reference sequence). V dropped 0 bases and J dropped 3; count of bases not matched to a gene: 10. CDR3 length: 18 amino acids. The CDR3 spells CASSLVTSGSRGLYEQYF. The CDR3 coding sequence is TGTGCCAGCAGCTTGGTGACTAGCGGGAGCAGAGGTCTCTACGAGCAGTACTTC. Together with reference TRBV5-4 and TRBJ2-7, the CDR3 gives the full variable domain: ETGVTQSPTHLIKTRGQQVTLRCSSQSGHNTVSWYQQALGQGPQFIFQYYREEENGRGNFPPRFSGLQFPNYSSELNVNALELDDSALYLCASSLVTSGSRGLYEQYFGPGTRLTVT.

The rearrangement uses TRBV9 and TRBJ1-1; TRBD1 matches at 8 bases. CDR3 length equals 13 residues. Looked up from germline, CDR1 is SGDLS and CDR2 is YYNGEE. V was clipped by 1 base and J by 4 bases; unmatched bases: 0. The CDR3 spells CASSVQGATEAFF. The CDR3 DNA reads TGTGCCAGCAGCGTACAGGGGGCCACTGAAGCTTTCTTT.

The chain employs TRBV6-1 and TRBJ1-1; D remains unclear. V gave up 6 bases and J gave up 4 bases, with 15 bases separating them. The CDR3 spans 14 residues. Per germline, CDR1 MNHNS and CDR2 SASEGT. CDR3 DNA: TGTGCCAGCAGCGTGGGAGCGGGGATCACTGAAGCTTTCTTT. Translation: CASSVGAGITEAFF.

J is TRBJ1-2 and V is TRBV19, with 9 bases lining up with TRBD1. V was clipped by 6 bases and J by 5 bases; unmatched bases: 4. Looked up from germline, CDR1 is LNHDA and CDR2 is SQIVND (reference sequence). CDR3 size: 13 residues. As DNA, the CDR3 is TGTGCCAGTAGGGGGGACAGGGAATATGGCTACACCTTC. Translation: CASRGDREYGYTF.